The rows below give T cell receptor beta chains drawn from one sample of a study of blood T cell repertoires in COVID-19. The method was immunoSEQ multiplex PCR; TCRdb's version includes in-frame clones alone and lacks a portion of them. The table has over 150,000 clones, about 90% seen once. The specimen sequenced was peripheral blood. These receptors all come from a man between 50 and 59 years old with acute or convalescent COVID-19. The CDR3 runs from the conserved cysteine through the conserved F or W. A D gene is named only where the DNA matches it firmly. The listing skips clone size in some rows; elsewhere it reads once, few, many or a size class.

TRBD2	TRBV18	TRBJ2-1	.	CASSPGLAGYNEQFF	TGTGCCAGCTCACCCGGCCTAGCGGGATACAATGAGCAGTTCTTC
.	TRBV10-3	TRBJ2-2	.	CAISEAPNTGELFF	TGTGCCATCAGTGAAGCGCCGAACACCGGGGAGCTGTTTTTT
TRBD1	TRBV2	TRBJ1-6	.	CASSERGRGRGTYNSPLHF	TGTGCCAGCAGTGAAAGAGGCAGGGGGCGCGGGACCTATAATTCACCCCTCCACTTT
TRBD1	TRBV30	TRBJ2-7	.	CAWSGIGTGPYEQYF	TGTGCCTGGAGTGGAATAGGGACAGGACCCTACGAGCAGTACTTC
.	TRBV5-4	TRBJ1-4	once	CASSRGVGLTNEKLFF	TGTGCCAGCAGCCGGGGTGTGGGACTAACTAATGAAAAACTGTTTTTT
TRBD1	TRBV18	TRBJ2-3	.	CASSPPSQGTDTQYF	TGTGCCAGCTCACCGCCGTCACAGGGGACAGATACGCAGTATTTT
.	TRBV4-1	TRBJ2-5	.	CASSPEAPFRVGETQYF	TGCGCCAGCAGCCCTGAGGCCCCGTTTAGAGTGGGAGAGACCCAGTACTTC
.	TRBV5-6	TRBJ2-6	.	CASSSLLSGANVLTF	TGTGCCAGCAGCTCGTTACTCTCTGGGGCCAACGTCCTGACTTTC
.	TRBV30	TRBJ1-5	once	CAWGPGRGDSNQPQHF	TGTGCCTGGGGACCCGGGAGGGGGGATAGCAATCAGCCCCAGCATTTT
TRBD1	TRBV7-9	TRBJ1-4	once	CASSPPLQGEGEKLFF	TGTGCCAGCAGCCCCCCCCTACAGGGGGAGGGGGAAAAACTGTTTTTT
.	TRBV7-9	TRBJ1-3	.	CASSLREGTGNTIYF	TGTGCCAGCAGCTTACGGGAAGGGACTGGAAACACCATATATTTT
.	TRBV28	TRBJ1-6	.	CASSRGGGYSPLHF	TGTGCCAGCAGTCGAGGGGGGGGCTATTCACCCCTCCACTTT
TRBD1	TRBV30	TRBJ1-5	.	CAWTGQGGQPQHF	TGTGCCTGGACTGGACAGGGGGGTCAGCCCCAGCATTTT
TRBD2	TRBV2	TRBJ2-1	.	CASSGLAGVVEQFF	TGTGCCAGCAGTGGACTAGCGGGGGTAGTGGAGCAGTTCTTC
.	TRBV19	TRBJ1-5	.	CAATPGGREEGLRQPQHF	TGTGCCGCAACCCCCGGGGGGAGGGAAGAAGGCTTGCGTCAGCCCCAGCATTTT
.	TRBV14	TRBJ2-1	.	CASSPQNSNEQFF	TGTGCCAGCAGCCCACAGAACTCCAATGAGCAGTTCTTC
TRBD1	TRBV28	TRBJ1-1	.	CASIAGGNTEAFF	TGTGCCAGCATTGCAGGGGGGAACACTGAAGCTTTCTTT
TRBD1	TRBV7-9	TRBJ1-1	.	CASSPGTGGGAPTEAFF	TGTGCCAGCAGCCCCGGGACAGGGGGCGGGGCCCCCACTGAAGCTTTCTTT
TRBD1	TRBV5-4	TRBJ1-1	once	CASSQRGRNTEAFF	TGTGCCAGCAGCCAAAGGGGGCGGAACACTGAAGCTTTCTTT
TRBD1	TRBV29-1	TRBJ1-1	.	CSVEPQGGTEAFF	TGCAGCGTTGAGCCACAGGGGGGCACTGAAGCTTTCTTT
TRBD1	TRBV3-1/TRBV3-2	TRBJ1-2	.	CASSQTGGGGYTF	TGTGCCAGCAGCCAGACAGGGGGCGGTGGCTACACCTTC
TRBD1	TRBV7-8	TRBJ1-1	.	CASSLVTGGFSNTEAFF	TGTGCCAGCAGCTTAGTTACAGGGGGGTTCTCGAACACTGAAGCTTTCTTT
TRBD1	TRBV7-9	TRBJ2-5	.	CASSFLGQGQETQYF	TGTGCCAGCAGCTTCCTTGGACAGGGCCAAGAGACCCAGTACTTC
TRBD2	TRBV7-2	TRBJ2-3	.	CASSSGGDTQYF	TGTGCCAGCAGCTCCGGGGGGGATACGCAGTATTTT
.	TRBV6-1	TRBJ1-3	.	CASREGARSGNTIYF	TGTGCCAGCAGAGAAGGAGCCCGCTCTGGAAACACCATATATTTT
.	TRBV3-1/TRBV3-2	TRBJ2-3	.	CASSQRGGAGDTQYF	TGTGCCAGCAGCCAACGAGGGGGGGCTGGAGATACGCAGTATTTT
.	TRBV19	TRBJ2-2	.	CASSFAGELFF	TGTGCCAGTAGTTTCGCCGGGGAGCTGTTTTTT
TRBD2	TRBV27	TRBJ2-1	.	CASSPGTSGANEQFF	TGTGCCAGCAGTCCCGGGACTAGCGGGGCCAATGAGCAGTTCTTC
TRBD1	TRBV28	TRBJ2-4	.	CASSLVRTGATNLAKNIQYF	TGTGCCAGCAGTTTGGTTAGGACAGGGGCCACCAATTTAGCCAAAAACATTCAGTACTTC
.	TRBV10-3	TRBJ2-1	few	CAISDQGSHSSYNEQFF	TGTGCCATCAGTGATCAGGGGAGCCATTCTTCCTACAATGAGCAGTTCTTC
.	TRBV7-3	TRBJ2-1	.	CASSPWGAGDNEQFF	TGTGCCAGCAGCCCGTGGGGGGCGGGAGACAATGAGCAGTTCTTC
TRBD2	TRBV10-3	TRBJ2-2	.	CAITPAGGGATGELFF	TGTGCCATCACCCCCGCGGGCGGGGGGGCAACCGGGGAGCTGTTTTTT
TRBD1	TRBV18	TRBJ2-3	.	CASSPRQGYTDTQYF	TGTGCCAGCTCACCGCGACAGGGCTACACAGATACGCAGTATTTT
TRBD2	TRBV27	TRBJ2-7	.	CASSLLAGDGEQYF	TGTGCCAGCAGTCTACTAGCGGGAGATGGCGAGCAGTACTTC
.	TRBV29-1	TRBJ1-4	once	CSVDGGGAEEKLFF	TGCAGCGTTGATGGGGGGGGCGCGGAGGAAAAACTGTTTTTT
TRBD2	TRBV19	TRBJ2-1	few	CAAGAGGVNEQFF	TGTGCCGCGGGAGCGGGGGGGGTCAATGAGCAGTTCTTC
TRBD1	TRBV2	TRBJ2-1	.	CASKGQGRSNEQFF	TGTGCCAGCAAAGGACAGGGGAGGTCCAATGAGCAGTTCTTC
.	TRBV27	TRBJ2-3	once	CASSLVTGDITDTQYF	TGTGCCAGCAGTTTAGTCACGGGAGACATCACAGATACGCAGTATTTT
TRBD2	TRBV5-1	TRBJ2-1	.	CASRTGLTNNEQFF	TGCGCCAGCAGAACGGGACTAACGAATAATGAGCAGTTCTTC
TRBD1	TRBV11-2	TRBJ1-4	.	CASSSHSLDRGHTNEKLFF	TGTGCCAGCAGCTCCCACTCCCTGGACAGGGGGCATACTAATGAAAAACTGTTTTTT
TRBD2	TRBV5-1	TRBJ2-2	.	CASSSSGSFTGELFF	TGCGCCAGCAGCTCTAGCGGGAGTTTTACCGGGGAGCTGTTTTTT
TRBD1	TRBV7-2	TRBJ1-5	.	CASSLTGANQPQHF	TGTGCCAGCAGTTTAACAGGGGCAAATCAGCCCCAGCATTTT
TRBD1	TRBV6-5	TRBJ1-1	.	CASSRGASGNTEAFF	TGTGCCAGCAGCAGGGGGGCCTCCGGGAACACTGAAGCTTTCTTT
TRBD2	TRBV2	TRBJ2-7	.	CASGETSVSYEQYF	TGTGCCAGCGGAGAGACTAGCGTATCCTACGAGCAGTACTTC
.	TRBV12-3/TRBV12-4	TRBJ2-5	.	CASSFKETQYF	TGTGCCAGCAGTTTTAAAGAGACCCAGTACTTC
TRBD2	TRBV27	TRBJ2-1	.	CASSLLTGTSKFF	TGTGCCAGCAGTTTATTGACCGGGACTAGCAAGTTCTTC
.	TRBV4-3	TRBJ1-2	.	CASSQADRLGGYTF	TGCGCCAGCAGCCAAGCCGACAGGCTGGGGGGCTACACCTTC
.	TRBV7-2	TRBJ2-3	.	CASSWLISTDTQYF	TGTGCCAGCAGTTGGCTTATTAGCACAGATACGCAGTATTTT
.	TRBV10-3	TRBJ2-5	.	CAISEHTGHQETQYF	TGTGCCATCAGTGAGCATACAGGACATCAAGAGACCCAGTACTTC
.	TRBV4-2	TRBJ2-1	few	CASSRLALEGENEQFF	TGTGCCAGCAGCCGTCTCGCGTTGGAGGGTGAGAATGAGCAGTTCTTC
TRBD1	TRBV27	TRBJ2-7	few	CASSSRTGPGEQYF	TGTGCCAGCAGTTCTCGGACAGGGCCGGGGGAGCAGTACTTC
TRBD1	TRBV30	TRBJ1-2	.	CAWSPPGQAAYGYTF	TGTGCCTGGAGCCCACCAGGACAGGCCGCCTATGGCTACACCTTC
.	TRBV7-2	TRBJ1-4	once	CASSLGTWREKLFF	TGTGCCAGCAGCTTGGGGACTTGGAGAGAAAAACTGTTTTTT
.	TRBV28	TRBJ1-4	.	CASSLWSFKASEKLFF	TGTGCCAGCAGTTTATGGAGTTTCAAAGCCTCTGAAAAACTGTTTTTT
.	TRBV7-3	TRBJ2-2	.	CASSLAPGNTGELFF	TGTGCCAGCAGCTTAGCCCCAGGGAACACCGGGGAGCTGTTTTTT